The entry that follows covers one T cell receptor (beta chain) sequence. Its antigen is as yet unknown. This entry comes from a study of CD8 T cell repertoires and HIV-1 epitope variants. In the study overall: Control wells had CMV/EBV/flu peptides, negative Ebola AY9, or no peptide.

The data were produced by immunoSEQ multiplex PCR, yet TCRdb's version contains in-frame clones alone and is incomplete. There are around 4,500 clones in the sample; roughly two thirds occur only once, and 40% to 50% lies in the top ten. This CDR3 is built from 16 residues. Trimming shortened V by 5 bases and J by 3 bases, and 16 bases separated the two germline ends. The germline gives CDR1 SEHNR, CDR2 FQNEAQ (reference sequence). Source material: cultured CD8+ T cells derived from PBMCs. The TCR was taken from a male donor with HIV. The chain couples TRBV7-9 to TRBJ2-2, with D perhaps TRBD2 (5 bases). CDR3 amino acids: CASSPIGLGDTGELFF. The DNA of the CDR3 is TGTGCCAGCAGCCCAATAGGACTTGGGGACACCGGGGAGCTGTTTTTT. Drawing the rest from reference TRBV7-9 and TRBJ2-2, the complete variable domain is DTGVSQNPRHKITKRGQNVTFRCDPISEHNRLYWYRQTLGQGPEFLTYFQNEAQLEKSRLLSDRFSAERPKGSFSTLEIQRTEQGDSAMYLCASSPIGLGDTGELFFGEGSRLTVL.